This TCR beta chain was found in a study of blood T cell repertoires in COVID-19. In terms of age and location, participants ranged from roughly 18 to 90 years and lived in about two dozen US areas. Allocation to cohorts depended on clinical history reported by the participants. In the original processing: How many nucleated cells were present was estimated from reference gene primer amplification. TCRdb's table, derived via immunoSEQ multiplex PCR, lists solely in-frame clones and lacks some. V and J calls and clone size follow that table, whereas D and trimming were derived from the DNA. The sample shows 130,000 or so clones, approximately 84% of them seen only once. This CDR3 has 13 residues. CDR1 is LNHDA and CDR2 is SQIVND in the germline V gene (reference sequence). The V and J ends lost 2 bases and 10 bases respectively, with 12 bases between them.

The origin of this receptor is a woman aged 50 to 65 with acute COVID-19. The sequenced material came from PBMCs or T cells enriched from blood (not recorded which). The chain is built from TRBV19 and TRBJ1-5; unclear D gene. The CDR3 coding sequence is TGTGCCAGTAGTATACAGTTTAGCGGTCCCCAGCATTTT. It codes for CASSIQFSGPQHF.